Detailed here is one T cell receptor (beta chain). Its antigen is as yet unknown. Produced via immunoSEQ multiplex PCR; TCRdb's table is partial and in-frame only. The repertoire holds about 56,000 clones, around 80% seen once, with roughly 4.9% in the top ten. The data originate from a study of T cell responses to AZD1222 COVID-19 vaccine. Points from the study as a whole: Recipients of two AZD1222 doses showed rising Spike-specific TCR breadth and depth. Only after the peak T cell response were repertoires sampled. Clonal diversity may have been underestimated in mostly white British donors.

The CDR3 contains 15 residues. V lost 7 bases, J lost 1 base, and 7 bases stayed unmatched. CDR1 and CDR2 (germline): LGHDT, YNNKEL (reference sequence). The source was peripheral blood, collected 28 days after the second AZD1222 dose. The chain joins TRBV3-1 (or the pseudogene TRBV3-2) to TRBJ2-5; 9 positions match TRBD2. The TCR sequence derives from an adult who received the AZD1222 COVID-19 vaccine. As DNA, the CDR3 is TGTGCCAGCACCAGCGGGACTAGCAGCCAAGAGACCCAGTACTTC. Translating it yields CASTSGTSSQETQYF.